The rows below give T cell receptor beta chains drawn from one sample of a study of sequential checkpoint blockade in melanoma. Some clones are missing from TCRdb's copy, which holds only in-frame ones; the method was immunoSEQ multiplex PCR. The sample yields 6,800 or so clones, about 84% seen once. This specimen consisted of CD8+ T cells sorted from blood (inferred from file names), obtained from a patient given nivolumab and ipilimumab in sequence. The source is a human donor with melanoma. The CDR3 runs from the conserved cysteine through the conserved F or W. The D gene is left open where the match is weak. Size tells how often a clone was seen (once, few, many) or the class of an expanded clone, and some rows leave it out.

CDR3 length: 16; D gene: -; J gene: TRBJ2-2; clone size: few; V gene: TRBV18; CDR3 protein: CASSPPSRTLTGELFF; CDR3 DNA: TGTGCCAGCTCACCACCTTCGAGGACACTGACCGGGGAGCTGTTTTTT
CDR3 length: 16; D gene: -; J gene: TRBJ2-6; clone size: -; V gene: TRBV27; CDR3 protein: CASSHPTVSGANVLTF; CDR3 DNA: TGTGCCAGCAGCCACCCGACAGTCTCTGGGGCCAACGTCCTGACTTTC
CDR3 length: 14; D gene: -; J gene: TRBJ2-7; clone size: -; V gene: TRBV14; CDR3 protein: CASSPYGHTYEQYF; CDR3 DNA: TGTGCCAGCAGCCCCTACGGACATACCTACGAGCAGTACTTC
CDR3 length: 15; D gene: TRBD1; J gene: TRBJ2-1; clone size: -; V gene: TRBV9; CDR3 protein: CASSAGQGVYNEQFF; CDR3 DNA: TGTGCCAGCAGCGCAGGACAGGGCGTCTACAATGAGCAGTTCTTC
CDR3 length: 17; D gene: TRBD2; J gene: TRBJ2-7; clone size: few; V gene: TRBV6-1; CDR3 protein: CASSEMTSGLSSYEQYF; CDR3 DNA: TGTGCCAGCAGTGAAATGACTAGCGGTTTGAGCTCCTACGAGCAGTACTTC
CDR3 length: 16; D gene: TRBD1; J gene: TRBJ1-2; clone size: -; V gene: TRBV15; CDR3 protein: CATSEASYRGLNGYTF; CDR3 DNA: TGTGCCACCAGCGAGGCTTCCTACAGGGGGCTGAATGGCTACACCTTC
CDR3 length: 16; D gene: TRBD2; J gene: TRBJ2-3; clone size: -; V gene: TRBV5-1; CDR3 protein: CASSYSSGRALDTQYF; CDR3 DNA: TGCGCCAGCAGCTACTCTAGCGGGAGGGCCCTCGATACGCAGTATTTT
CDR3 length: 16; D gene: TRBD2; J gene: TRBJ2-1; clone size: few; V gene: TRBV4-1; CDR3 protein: CASREERENSYNEQFF; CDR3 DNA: TGCGCCAGCAGGGAGGAGCGGGAGAACTCCTACAATGAGCAGTTCTTC
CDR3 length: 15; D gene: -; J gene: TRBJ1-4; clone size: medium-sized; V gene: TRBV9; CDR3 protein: CASSPSEGANEKLFF; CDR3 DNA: TGTGCCAGCAGCCCGAGCGAAGGGGCTAATGAAAAACTGTTTTTT
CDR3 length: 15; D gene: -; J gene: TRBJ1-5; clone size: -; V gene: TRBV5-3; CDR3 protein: CASSFFSGDNQPQHF; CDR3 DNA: TGTGCCAGCAGCTTTTTTTCAGGGGACAATCAGCCCCAGCATTTT
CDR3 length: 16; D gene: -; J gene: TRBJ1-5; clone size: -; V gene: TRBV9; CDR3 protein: CASSADDGAGNQPQHF; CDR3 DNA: TGTGCCAGCAGCGCCGACGACGGAGCGGGGAATCAGCCCCAGCATTTT
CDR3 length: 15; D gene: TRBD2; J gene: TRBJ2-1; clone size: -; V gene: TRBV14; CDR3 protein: CASSQNLVTSGLWFF; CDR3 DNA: TGTGCCAGCAGCCAAAATTTGGTGACTAGCGGGTTGTGGTTCTTC
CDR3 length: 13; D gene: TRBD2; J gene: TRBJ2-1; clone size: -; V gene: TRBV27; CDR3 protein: CASSLGLAAEQFF; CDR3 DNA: TGTGCCAGCAGTTTAGGTCTAGCGGCTGAGCAGTTCTTC
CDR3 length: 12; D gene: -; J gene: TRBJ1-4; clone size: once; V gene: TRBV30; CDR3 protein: CAWDGLGEKLFF; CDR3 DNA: TGTGCCTGGGATGGACTGGGAGAAAAACTGTTTTTT
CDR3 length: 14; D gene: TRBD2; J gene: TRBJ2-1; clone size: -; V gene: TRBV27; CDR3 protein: CASRVAGGLGEQFF; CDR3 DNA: TGTGCCAGCAGGGTAGCGGGAGGGTTAGGTGAGCAGTTCTTC
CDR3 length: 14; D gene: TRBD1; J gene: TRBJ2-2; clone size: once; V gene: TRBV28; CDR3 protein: CASSSDRDGGELFF; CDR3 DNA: TGTGCCAGCAGTTCCGACAGGGATGGCGGGGAGCTGTTTTTT
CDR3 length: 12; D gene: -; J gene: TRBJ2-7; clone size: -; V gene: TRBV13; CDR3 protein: CASCIKGYEQYF; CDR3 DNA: TGTGCCAGCTGCATAAAGGGGTACGAGCAGTACTTC
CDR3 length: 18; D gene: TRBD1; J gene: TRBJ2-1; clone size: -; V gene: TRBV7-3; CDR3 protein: CASSSKAIPGQEYNEQFF; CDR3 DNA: TGTGCCAGCAGCTCTAAGGCGATACCGGGACAGGAATACAATGAGCAGTTCTTC
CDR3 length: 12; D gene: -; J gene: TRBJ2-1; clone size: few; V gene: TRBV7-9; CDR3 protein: CASSLGLREQFF; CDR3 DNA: TGTGCCAGCAGCTTAGGGTTGCGCGAGCAGTTCTTC
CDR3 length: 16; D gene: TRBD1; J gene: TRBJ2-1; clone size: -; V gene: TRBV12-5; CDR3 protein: CASGPEGQATYNEQFF; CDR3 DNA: TGTGCTAGTGGTCCCGAGGGACAGGCCACCTACAATGAGCAGTTCTTC
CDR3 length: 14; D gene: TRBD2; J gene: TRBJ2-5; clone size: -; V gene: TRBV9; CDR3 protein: CASSFSGTQETQYF; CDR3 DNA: TGTGCCAGCAGCTTCAGCGGGACCCAAGAGACCCAGTACTTC
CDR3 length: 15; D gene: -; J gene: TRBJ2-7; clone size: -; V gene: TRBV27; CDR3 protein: CASSFNARLTYEQYF; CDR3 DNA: TGTGCCAGCAGTTTTAACGCCCGCCTAACCTACGAGCAGTACTTC
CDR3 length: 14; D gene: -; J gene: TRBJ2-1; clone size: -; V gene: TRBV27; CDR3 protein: CASRTTGSYNEQFF; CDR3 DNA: TGTGCCAGCAGAACGACAGGTTCCTACAATGAGCAGTTCTTC
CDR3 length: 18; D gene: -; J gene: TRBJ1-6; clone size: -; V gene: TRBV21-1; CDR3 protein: CASKSRDTRIERNSPLHF; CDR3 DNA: TGTGCCAGCAAGAGTCGAGACACCCGAATTGAGAGAAATTCACCCCTCCACTTT
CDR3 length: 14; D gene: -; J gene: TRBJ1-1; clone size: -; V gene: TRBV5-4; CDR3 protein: CASSFSGREGEAFF; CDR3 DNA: TGTGCCAGCAGCTTCTCGGGCAGGGAAGGTGAAGCTTTCTTT
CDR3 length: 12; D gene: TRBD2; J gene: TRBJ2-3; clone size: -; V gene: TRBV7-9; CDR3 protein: CAILAGDDTQYF; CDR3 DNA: TGTGCCATACTAGCGGGAGACGATACGCAGTATTTT
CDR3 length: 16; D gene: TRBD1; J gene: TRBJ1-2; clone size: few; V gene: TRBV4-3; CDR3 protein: CASSLIRTGGNYGYTF; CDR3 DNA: TGCGCCAGCAGCCTTATCCGGACAGGGGGAAACTATGGCTACACCTTC